This T cell receptor (beta chain) was recovered during a study of blood T cell repertoires in COVID-19. As for the study in general: PBMCs, B-cell-depleted T cells, or T cells were the source of the cDNA or gDNA that made up the material.

As originally analysed: It was from reference gene primer amplification that nucleated cell counts were estimated. Assay used: immunoSEQ multiplex PCR; TCRdb lists only in-frame clones, some missing. D and trimming come from the DNA, and the V and J calls and clone size come from that table. The sample shows more than 80,000 clones, about 71% of them seen only once. The CDR3 totals 15 residues. Trimming at V came to 2 bases and at J to 5 bases, leaving 7 bases not matched to a gene. Germline V gives CDR1 SGHRS, CDR2 YFSETQ. The sample comprised peripheral blood. The chain couples TRBV5-1 to TRBJ2-3; 8 nucleotides match TRBD1. This clonotype originated in a woman aged 60 to 75 in a cohort sampled during active or convalescent COVID-19. The CDR3, as DNA: TGCGCCAGCAGCTTCGGACAGGGAGGACTAGATACGCAGTATTTT. Amino acids: CASSFGQGGLDTQYF. The full variable domain, with the rest looked up from reference TRBV5-1 and TRBJ2-3, is KAGVTQTPRYLIKTRGQQVTLSCSPISGHRSVSWYQQTPGQGLQFLFEYFSETQRNKGNFPGRFSGRQFSNSRSEMNVSTLELGDSALYLCASSFGQGGLDTQYFGPGTRLTVL.